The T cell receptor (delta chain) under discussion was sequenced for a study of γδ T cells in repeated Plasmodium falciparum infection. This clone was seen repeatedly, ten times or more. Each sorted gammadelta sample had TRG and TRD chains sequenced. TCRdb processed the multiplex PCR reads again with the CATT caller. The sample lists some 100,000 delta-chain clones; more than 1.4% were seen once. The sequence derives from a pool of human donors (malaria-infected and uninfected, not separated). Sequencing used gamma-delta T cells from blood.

CDR3 residues: CALGELKGGPSYTDKLIF. In nucleotides, the CDR3 is TGTGCTCTTGGGGAACTGAAGGGGGGCCCCTCGTACACCGATAAACTCATCTTT. The rearrangement joins TRDV1 to TRDJ1, with D perhaps TRDD3 (5 bases). TCRdb leaves out the J gene; it was filled in here by matching the DNA to germline. The V end lost 0 bases, the J end lost 0 bases, and 17 bases lay between the germline ends. The CDR3 extends over 18 amino acids. Looked up from germline, CDR1 is TSWWSYY and CDR2 is QGS.